The entry that follows covers one T cell receptor (beta chain) sequence. This clonotype was seen repeatedly, ten times or more. The antigen this receptor binds is unknown. Base qualities are missing; no much larger clone stands one base away. This entry comes from a study of T cells in Graves' hyperthyroidism and ophthalmopathy (dated by TCRdb to about 2019). Regarding the research as a whole: Peripheral blood was collected at initial diagnosis, before any treatment. To identify TCR V-J signatures that set the groups apart, the researchers used a discovery cohort of approximately 98 patients, made up of roughly 45 with Graves' ophthalmopathy and some 55 with stable Graves' hyperthyroidism. Prospective prediction of ophthalmopathy was tested in an independent validation cohort of approximately 19 hyperthyroidism patients and some 17 patients who later progressed to ophthalmopathy. The roughly 90 discovery patients were divided at random into training and test sets in a 7:3 ratio. Thyroid tissue and blood T-cell repertoires from roughly 6 Graves' hyperthyroidism patients were also compared in the study. Once sampling was done, hyperthyroidism patients were given methimazole at a starting dose of 30 mg daily, whereas ophthalmopathy patients were given high-dose intravenous methylprednisolone. According to the paper, TCR Vbeta CDR3 sequencing was carried out on roughly 130 peripheral blood samples, which came from some 41 ophthalmopathy, about 75 hyperthyroidism and some 17 progressor patients. Overall study results and their limits: Most expanded thyroid clonotypes (frequency above 0.001) were also detected in blood, suggesting blood repertoires may reflect thyroid immune responses. No statistical method was used to set the sample size in advance, and investigators knew the group allocation. In validation, the model predicted progression to ophthalmopathy a median of about 6.8 months before onset, with roughly 68% sensitivity and just under 75% specificity. Ophthalmopathy was separated from stable hyperthyroidism by a 13 V-J signature model, with about 86% sensitivity and approximately 84% specificity obtained in cross-validation and 80%/75% obtained in testing.

Ophthalmopathy patients had moderately to severely active disease, Clinical Activity Score of at least 3, NOSPECS grade of at least 4, and duration under 3 months. Patients with uncontrolled infections, other autoimmune diseases, pregnancy or lactation were excluded. Diagnoses were based on clinical symptoms, serum thyroxine and TRAb, thyroid ultrasound and orbital computed tomography. Ficoll-Paque density gradient centrifugation was used to isolate PBMCs from 10 ml of fresh peripheral blood. Total RNA was extracted with Trizol reagent, and quality was checked on an Agilent 2100 Bioanalyzer. Trimming takes 8 bases from V and 6 bases from J, and the germline ends sit 20 bases apart. The cysteine opens and the phenylalanine closes a CDR3 of 15 amino acids. Only the CDR3 part of the read is kept: 45 bases, read in frame from the first base. CDR1 SNHLY and CDR2 FYNNEI were looked up in the germline V gene.

TCR beta CDR3 regions were amplified from RNA transcripts. The TCR CDR3 was subjected to a first round of RT-PCR using the HTBI primer set and the Qiagen OneStep RT-PCR kit. Libraries were constructed in a second round of multiplex PCR, after which size selection and purification were performed. The libraries were sequenced on an Illumina HiSeq2000 using paired-end 100 bp reads. In the paper's pipeline: SOAPnuke was used to process the raw data, with reads discarded if the reads contained adapters or uncalled bases, had a mean Phred below 15, or lacked an exact constant-primer or identifier match. COPE v1.2.5 was used to merge the high-quality paired reads, and each unique nucleotide sequence was defined as a clonotype. MiTCR v1.1 was used to align the clonotypes against IMGT TRBV, TRBD and TRBJ reference segments. The analysis included only V-J combinations with a frequency above 0.0001, which together covered over 98% of the repertoires. The TCS score was defined as F50 (clonal expansion) divided by E x V (chaos), with BLOSUM62-based TCRdist calculated between CDR3 peptides within each V-J. Welch's t-statistics and random forest reduced approximately 520 V-J features to 13, which were used in a naive Bayes classifier (R e1071). The public reads were reanalyzed by TCRdb: fastp trimming at Q25, MiXCR alignment, in-frame beta chains only. Identical CDR3 proteins give one entry, which carries the most common genes and DNA. The V and J calls and clone size come from TCRdb's table, not from the authors' own analysis. For this sample there are 450,000 to 600,000 distinct CDR3 sequences; roughly 21% appear just once. The ten largest clones represent roughly 47% of the sample.

The clonotype was recovered from a middle-aged man with Graves' ophthalmopathy. The material sequenced was blood. The rearranged chain carries TRBV2 and TRBJ1-5; the D segment cannot be called with confidence. The CDR3 region has the sequence CASSQRRRMGQPQHF. The nucleotide sequence reads TGTGCCAGCTCCCAGAGAAGGAGGATGGGTCAGCCCCAGCATTTT.